The 28 T cell receptor beta chains in this list originate from one sample, sequenced in a study of blood T cell repertoires in COVID-19. TCRdb keeps only in-frame clones here, not all; method: immunoSEQ multiplex PCR. The profile covers approximately 50,000 clones, with roughly 87% appearing a single time and 10% to 13% taken by the ten largest. The material sequenced was peripheral blood. These receptor sequences come from a human donor in a cohort sampled during active COVID-19.

This rearrangement joins TRBV2 to TRBJ2-3; TRBD1 matches at 7 bases. This CDR3 has 15 amino acids. Germline V lookup: CDR1 SNHLY, CDR2 FYNNEI. V dropped 8 bases and J dropped 2; count of bases not matched to a gene: 10. The CDR3 region has the DNA TGTGCCAGCGGTCGGGACAGTGGCGACACAGATACGCAGTATTTT. Amino acids: CASGRDSGDTDTQYF. Full variable domain (remainder filled in from reference TRBV2 and TRBJ2-3): EPEVTQTPSHQVTQMGQEVILRCVPISNHLYFYWYRQILGQKVEFLVSFYNNEISEKSEIFDDQFSVERPDGSNFTLKIRSTKLEDSAMYFCASGRDSGDTDTQYFGPGTRLTVL.

The genes are TRBV3-1 (or the pseudogene TRBV3-2) and TRBJ2-3; D is undetermined. The CDR3 runs 12 residues. Germline CDR1 and CDR2: LGHDT and YNNKEL (reference sequence). CDR3 nucleotides: TGTGGGGTTGGCGGAGACACAGATACGCAGTATTTT. Translation gives CGVGGDTDTQYF.

This clone was counted a single time. The chain employs TRBV4-3 and TRBJ1-1; weak D call: TRBD1 (6 bases). This CDR3 spans 16 amino acids. CDR1 and CDR2 from the germline V gene are LGHNA and YSLEER. V was shortened by 0 bases and J by 1 base, with 12 bases between the two germline ends. The CDR3 loop reads CASSQDPAGENTEAFF. CDR3 coding DNA: TGCGCCAGCAGCCAAGATCCGGCAGGGGAGAACACTGAAGCTTTCTTT.

The chain is built from TRBV10-3 and TRBJ2-1, with 7 nucleotides matching TRBD1. The CDR3 sequence is 14 residues long. Trimming took 7 bases from V and 7 from J; bases not matched to a gene: 10. Per germline, CDR1 ENHRY and CDR2 SYGVKD. The DNA for the CDR3 is TGTGCCATCACCAAACCAGAACAGGGGAATGAGCAGTTCTTC. Its translation: CAITKPEQGNEQFF.

The rearrangement links TRBV28 to TRBJ1-4; tentative D call: TRBD1 (5 bases). With 2 bases removed from V and 13 bases from J, the gap between germline ends came to 29 bases. Germline-derived CDR1 and CDR2 are MDHEN and SYDVKM. The CDR3 is 18 amino acids. Written as DNA, the CDR3 is TGTGCCAGCAGTTTACGTACTGTTAGGGCAGGGCCGTCTATGGGACTGTTTTTT. Protein product: CASSLRTVRAGPSMGLFF.

The V and J genes are TRBV19 and TRBJ2-7; D perhaps matches TRBD2 (5 bases). The CDR3 spans 13 residues. Germline V gene lookup returns CDR1 LNHDA and CDR2 SQIVND (reference sequence). Trimming removed 1 base at V and 6 bases at J, with 10 bases between. The CDR3 spells CASSIAAGAEQYF. The CDR3 coding sequence is TGTGCCAGTAGTATAGCGGCGGGCGCCGAGCAGTACTTC. Based on the CDR3 plus reference TRBV19 and TRBJ2-7, the full variable domain is DGGITQSPKYLFRKEGQNVTLSCEQNLNHDAMYWYRQDPGQGLRLIYYSQIVNDFQKGDIAEGYSVSREKKESFPLTVTSAQKNPTAFYLCASSIAAGAEQYFGPGTRLTVT.

The chain uses TRBV11-3 and TRBJ1-6, with D perhaps matching TRBD1 (5 bases). V was pared by 3 bases and J by 6 bases, with 15 bases between. There are 16 residues in the CDR3. Germline V lookup: CDR1 SGHNT, CDR2 YENEEA. The CDR3 protein is CASSFPPGRGNSPLHF. CDR3 DNA: TGTGCCAGCAGCTTTCCCCCAGGGCGAGGTAATTCACCCCTCCACTTT.

In its sample, this clone was seen a few times. V and J are TRBV7-9 and TRBJ1-1, with D uncertain. This CDR3 is 15 amino acids long. The V end lost 5 bases, the J end lost 1 base, and 14 bases lay between the germline ends. From germline, CDR1 is SEHNR and CDR2 FQNEAQ (reference sequence). The CDR3 sequence is CASSLFGRENTEAFF. The CDR3 nucleotides read TGTGCCAGCAGCCTCTTCGGACGGGAGAACACTGAAGCTTTCTTT.

V and J are TRBV27 and TRBJ2-1, with TRBD2 identical over 9 bases. J lost 1 base, V lost 8 bases, and 6 bases had no gene match. The CDR3 sequence is 15 residues long. Germline CDR1 and CDR2: MNHEY and SMNVEV (reference sequence). The CDR3: CASSRREGSYNEQFF. CDR3 DNA: TGTGCCAGCTCCCGGCGGGAGGGGTCCTACAATGAGCAGTTCTTC.

Only one count was recorded for this clone. The chain combines TRBV4-3 with TRBJ2-3, with D possibly matching TRBD1 (6 bases). The germline V and J ends were trimmed by 1 base and 2 bases, with 13 bases remaining between them. The length of the CDR3 is 16 residues. CDR1 LGHNA and CDR2 YSLEER come from the germline V gene. In DNA, the CDR3 is TGCGCCAGCAGCCAAGGGTGGGGGCAGTTCACAGATACGCAGTATTTT. Residues: CASSQGWGQFTDTQYF.

This chain connects TRBV28 to TRBJ1-1; a possible D gene is TRBD1 (5 bases). CDR3 length: 15 residues. Germline CDR1 MDHEN, CDR2 SYDVKM. The ends were cut back, 5 bases at V and 11 bases at J, with 24 bases in the middle. This chain's CDR3 is CASSPGWGSETGAFF. In DNA form, the CDR3 reads TGTGCCAGCAGTCCAGGTTGGGGCAGTGAGACTGGGGCTTTCTTT.

This chain connects TRBV5-4 to TRBJ2-1; 12 bases match TRBD2. The CDR3 spans 16 residues. In germline, CDR1 is SGHNT, CDR2 YYREEE (reference sequence). V was clipped by 3 bases and J by 4 bases; unmatched bases: 5. CDR3 in DNA: TGTGCCAGCAGCTCCTCCGGACTAGCGGGGTACAATGAGCAGTTCTTC. Translating gives CASSSSGLAGYNEQFF.

The count of this clone is one. This sequence joins TRBV27 and TRBJ1-5; 7 nucleotides agree with TRBD1. V shed 1 base and J 3 bases; nucleotides not matched to a gene: 3. CDR1 MNHEY and CDR2 SMNVEV come from the germline V gene (reference sequence). The CDR3 extends over 15 amino acids. The CDR3, as DNA: TGTGCCAGCAGTTTATACGGACAGGACAATCAGCCCCAGCATTTT. Translated: CASSLYGQDNQPQHF.

This sequence joins TRBV9 and TRBJ2-4, with 11 bases that match TRBD1. After removal of 4 bases from V and 1 base from J, the junction contained 4 bases not matched to a gene. This CDR3 region has 16 residues. CDR1 is SGDLS, CDR2 YYNGEE, per germline. The CDR3 DNA follows: TGTGCCAGCAGCTTTGGGACAGGGGGTGCCAAAAACATTCAGTACTTC. Its protein product is CASSFGTGGAKNIQYF.

The V and J genes are TRBV4-3 and TRBJ1-1, with D hard to call. Germline V lookup: CDR1 LGHNA, CDR2 YSLEER. The CDR3 sequence is 13 residues long. Trimming took off 4 bases at V and 3 bases at J, with 9 bases between the two ends. CDR3 residues: CASSRNRDTEAFF. The CDR3 coding sequence is TGCGCCAGCAGCCGCAACAGAGACACTGAAGCTTTCTTT.

This clone was seen only once. This chain joins TRBV27 and TRBJ2-2; 8 nucleotides agree with TRBD2. The length of the CDR3 is 22 residues. V dropped 4 bases and J dropped 5; count of bases not matched to a gene: 27. The germline CDR1 and CDR2 sequences are MNHEY and SMNVEV (reference sequence). The CDR3 sequence is CASSSALWVGRAGNLNTGELFF. In DNA form, the CDR3 reads TGTGCCAGCAGTTCAGCCCTTTGGGTCGGGAGGGCAGGGAACCTTAATACCGGGGAGCTGTTTTTT.

In nucleotides, the CDR3 is TGTGCCAGCAGTTCTCGGCCAGGCTCCTACGAGCAGTACTTC. This sequence encodes CASSSRPGSYEQYF. The V call is TRBV28, the J call TRBJ2-7; no clear D. CDR1 is MDHEN, CDR2 SYDVKM, per germline. Deletions cut 4 bases from V and 0 bases from J, with 10 bases between. The CDR3 runs 14 residues.

V usage is TRBV6-2 or TRBV6-3 and J usage is TRBJ1-5; no clear D. CDR1 and CDR2 from the germline V gene are MNHEY and SVGEGT. The CDR3 is made up of 15 amino acids. Trimming took 0 bases from V and 8 from J, leaving 14 bases between them. CDR3 residues: CASSYSLAEDEPQHF. For the CDR3, the DNA is TGTGCCAGCAGTTACTCCCTCGCGGAGGATGAGCCCCAGCATTTT.

The chain employs TRBV6-5 and TRBJ2-2, with TRBD2 matching 9 bases. From germline, CDR1 is MNHEY and CDR2 SVGAGI. The CDR3 consists of 14 residues. With 7 bases clipped from V and 5 bases from J, the junction kept 5 bases outside the gene matches. The CDR3 DNA is TGTGCCAGCAAGCGGGAGGCCCTAACCGGGGAGCTGTTTTTT. The encoded protein is CASKREALTGELFF.

The chain combines TRBV9 with TRBJ2-2, with D possibly TRBD2 on 6 matching bases. Trimming stripped 4 bases from V and 4 bases from J, with 11 bases between. This CDR3 region has 14 residues. Germline lookup yields CDR1 SGDLS and CDR2 YYNGEE. The CDR3 coding sequence is TGTGCCAGCAGCCGAAATAGCGGCACCGGGGAGCTGTTTTTT. This sequence encodes CASSRNSGTGELFF. The variable domain in full, completed from reference TRBV9 and TRBJ2-2, reads DSGVTQTPKHLITATGQRVTLRCSPRSGDLSVYWYQQSLDQGLQFLIQYYNGEERAKGNILERFSAQQFPDLHSELNLSSLELGDSALYFCASSRNSGTGELFFGEGSRLTVL.

This sequence joins TRBV20-1 and TRBJ2-5; D is unresolved. The CDR3 spans 11 residues. Trimming took 6 bases from V and 5 from J, leaving 10 bases between them. The germline V gene has CDR1 DFQATT and CDR2 SNEGSKA (reference sequence). CDR3 sequence: CSASLTETQYF. For the CDR3, the DNA is TGCAGTGCCTCCCTAACGGAGACCCAGTACTTC.

The V call is TRBV28, the J call TRBJ1-5, with 10 bases aligning to TRBD1. After removal of 6 bases from V and 7 bases from J, the junction contained 9 bases not matched to a gene. This CDR3 contains 15 residues. CDR1 MDHEN and CDR2 SYDVKM come from the germline V gene. The CDR3 nucleotides read TGTGCCAGCAGAGCTCAGGACAGGGGGAAACAGCCCCAGCATTTT. This encodes CASRAQDRGKQPQHF.

This chain uses TRBV4-1 with TRBJ2-6; a weak D match, TRBD1 (5 bases). The CDR3 has 16 amino acids. Germline values: CDR1 MGHRA, CDR2 YSYEKL. V lost 3 bases to trimming and J lost 4 bases, with 13 bases between them. CDR3 protein: CASSQGRAGGANVLTF. In DNA, the CDR3 is TGCGCCAGCAGCCAGGGCAGGGCCGGGGGGGCCAACGTCCTGACTTTC.

The chain combines TRBV28 with TRBJ2-3; perhaps TRBD1 as D (5 bases). The germline CDR1 and CDR2 sequences are MDHEN and SYDVKM. This CDR3 has 14 residues. V lost 9 bases and J lost 0, with 13 bases in between. CDR3 bases: TGTGCCAGTGTGGCAGGGCTGAGCACAGATACGCAGTATTTT. Translation gives CASVAGLSTDTQYF.

The J gene is TRBJ2-3, the V gene TRBV3-1 (or the pseudogene TRBV3-2); 11 nucleotides match TRBD2. The CDR3 totals 15 residues. In germline, CDR1 is LGHDT, CDR2 YNNKEL (reference sequence). V gave up 2 bases and J gave up 3 bases; unmatched junction bases: 1. CDR3 nucleotides: TGTGCCAGCAGCCAATTAGCGGGAGGGACAGATACGCAGTATTTT. Residues: CASSQLAGGTDTQYF.

The chain carries TRBV18 and TRBJ1-1; TRBD1 aligns across 12 bases. Germline V gene sequence: CDR1 KGHSH, CDR2 LQKENI. The length of the CDR3 is 17 residues. The trim removed 5 bases at V and 3 bases at J, leaving 10 bases unmatched. The CDR3 loop is CASSTTGTGGYYTEAFF. The CDR3 nucleotides are TGTGCCAGCTCAACTACCGGGACAGGGGGCTACTACACTGAAGCTTTCTTT.

The genes are TRBV24-1 and TRBJ2-7; D unclear. The ends were cut back, 1 base at V and 2 bases at J, with 20 bases in the middle. Germline loops: CDR1 KGHDR, CDR2 SFDVKD. The CDR3 loop spans 18 amino acids. The CDR3 bases are TGTGCCACCAGTGATTTTAAGTTGGTGGGCCCTTTTACCTACGAGCAGTACTTC. This sequence encodes CATSDFKLVGPFTYEQYF.

CDR3 protein: CASSPGQVGRTQYF. In DNA form, the CDR3 reads TGCGCCAGCAGCCCTGGACAGGTTGGGAGAACCCAGTACTTC. The rearrangement joins TRBV5-1 to TRBJ2-5; 7 positions agree with TRBD1. J was trimmed by 8 bases and V by 4 bases; bases with no gene match: 11. Germline CDR1 and CDR2: SGHRS and YFSETQ. The CDR3 consists of 14 residues.